This TCR beta chain was identified in a study of T cells in Graves' hyperthyroidism and ophthalmopathy (dated by TCRdb to the late 2010s). As for the study more broadly: Peripheral blood was collected at initial diagnosis, before any treatment. TCR V-J signatures able to tell the groups apart were searched for in a discovery cohort of 90 to 100 patients, of whom more than 40 had Graves' ophthalmopathy and about 60 had stable Graves' hyperthyroidism. Whether ophthalmopathy could be predicted prospectively was tested in an independent validation cohort made up of roughly 20 hyperthyroidism patients plus 17 patients who later progressed to ophthalmopathy. The 75 to 100 discovery patients were randomly divided into training and test sets at a 7:3 ratio. In addition, the study compared T-cell repertoires in thyroid tissue and in blood from roughly 6 Graves' hyperthyroidism patients. After blood sampling, hyperthyroidism patients were treated with methimazole at a starting dose of 30 mg daily, and ophthalmopathy patients were treated with high-dose intravenous methylprednisolone. TCR Vbeta CDR3 sequencing of around 130 peripheral blood samples (approximately 44 ophthalmopathy, about 75 hyperthyroidism and around 17 progressor patients) is reported in the paper.

Hyperthyroidism patients were newly diagnosed, had a disease duration of under 2 months, and were aged 18 to 65 years. Any patient with an uncontrolled infection, another autoimmune disease, pregnancy or lactation was excluded. Diagnoses were based on clinical symptoms, serum thyroxine and TRAb, thyroid ultrasound and orbital computed tomography. Blood from progressor patients was collected at the time of first diagnosis with hyperthyroidism, before any ophthalmopathy symptoms had appeared. PBMCs were separated from roughly 9.3 ml of fresh peripheral blood using Ficoll-Paque density gradient centrifugation. Progressor patients were first diagnosed with Graves' hyperthyroidism and then developed ophthalmopathy during follow-up. Trizol reagent was used to extract total RNA, and RNA quality was then checked on an Agilent 2100 Bioanalyzer. This clonotype has only a few counts. Its antigen specificity is not known. No base quality values were provided; no much bigger clone lies one nucleotide off.

What the authors observed across the whole study: Sample size was not statistically predetermined, and blinding of investigators to group allocation was not performed. Ophthalmopathy was separated from stable hyperthyroidism by a 13 V-J signature model, with around 90% sensitivity and approximately 81% specificity obtained in cross-validation and 80%/75% obtained in testing. Most expanded thyroid clonotypes (frequency above 0.001) were also detected in blood, a finding suggesting that blood repertoires may reflect thyroid immune responses. In validation, the model predicted progression to ophthalmopathy with approximately 69% sensitivity and around 72% specificity, a median of 6.5 months before onset.

The TCR beta CDR3 regions were amplified from the RNA transcripts. For the first round of RT-PCR on the TCR CDR3, the HTBI primer set was used together with the Qiagen OneStep RT-PCR kit. Libraries were constructed in a second round of multiplex PCR, after which size selection and purification were carried out. Libraries were sequenced paired-end with 100 bp reads on an Illumina HiSeq2000. In the source study's methods: SOAPnuke was used to process the raw data, removing reads that contained adapters or uncalled bases, had a mean Phred below 15, or lacked an exact match to the constant primer or identifier. COPE v1.2.5 was used to merge the high-quality paired reads, and each unique nucleotide sequence was defined as a clonotype. MiTCR v1.1 was used to align clonotypes to the IMGT TRBV, TRBD and TRBJ reference segments. The analysis was restricted to V-J combinations with a frequency above 0.0001, which together covered roughly 99% of the repertoires. A TCS score was defined as the ratio of F50 (clonal expansion) to E x V (chaos), with BLOSUM62-based TCRdist applied between CDR3 peptides within each V-J. Welch's t-statistics and random forest reduced fewer than 600 V-J features to 13, which were used in a naive Bayes classifier (R e1071). Through fastp at Q25 and MiXCR, TCRdb rebuilt clones from the public reads, retaining in-frame beta chains. Records with the same CDR3 protein are collapsed into one entry carrying the most frequent genes and DNA. These V and J calls are TCRdb output, not the study's own analysis. This sample is represented by fewer than 200,000 distinct CDR3 sequences; over 8% of them were singletons. Of the sample, around 20% falls within the top ten clones.

Sequences SGHVS (CDR1) and FNYEAQ (CDR2) are obtained from the germline V gene. The CDR3 sequence holds 13 residues, the cysteine and phenylalanine included. Of the read, only the CDR3 DNA is kept; its 39 bases are in frame from base 1. For this chain, trimming is 5 bases at the V end and 3 bases at the J end, and the number of junction bases without a gene match is 3. The rearranged segments are TRBV7-6 and TRBJ2-7; TRBD2 fits 8 bases in the junction. This receptor was taken from a woman aged 18-29 years with Graves' hyperthyroidism that later progressed to Graves' ophthalmopathy. The sequencing sample was made of blood. In nucleotides, the sequence is TGTGCCAGCAGCAGGACTAGCAGCTACGAGCAGTACTTC. It is translated as CASSRTSSYEQYF.